A single sample gave rise to the 2 T cell receptor beta chains below, sequenced in a study of T cell changes during pregnancy in multiple sclerosis (dated by TCRdb to the late 2010s). The library was generated by the immunoSEQ multiplex PCR assay. TCRdb obtained this table from immuneACCESS and retained in-frame rearrangements with V and J assigned. These tables miss some clones; where compared with another copy, unresolved V genes account for less than half of the shortfall, and the remainder is unexplained. For this sample the table gives almost 35,000 clones, of which 90% were detected only once. Roughly an eighth of the sample is held by the ten biggest clonotypes. Source: CD8+ T cells from peripheral blood mononuclear cells, taken in the first trimester of pregnancy. The receptors here all came from a female donor with multiple sclerosis, enrolled in a pregnancy study.

This clone was recorded once. The V gene is TRBV14, the J gene TRBJ1-2; D uncertain. V was shortened by 0 bases and J by 8 bases, with 10 bases between the two germline ends. CDR1 and CDR2 from the germline V gene are SGHDN and FVKESK. The CDR3 loop spans 13 amino acids. CDR3 DNA: TGTGCCAGCAGCCAAGAGCAGGTTGACGGCTACACCTTC. Its protein is CASSQEQVDGYTF.

This clone was seen a single time. The V gene is TRBV30, the J gene TRBJ2-7; TRBD1 agrees at 7 bases. Germline CDR1 and CDR2: GTSNPN and SVGIG (reference sequence). CDR3 length equals 16 residues. After removal of 3 bases from V and 3 bases from J, the junction contained 14 bases not matched to a gene. CDR3 amino acids: CAWRPELYRGYYEQYF. CDR3 in DNA: TGTGCCTGGAGACCGGAATTATACAGGGGCTACTACGAGCAGTACTTC.